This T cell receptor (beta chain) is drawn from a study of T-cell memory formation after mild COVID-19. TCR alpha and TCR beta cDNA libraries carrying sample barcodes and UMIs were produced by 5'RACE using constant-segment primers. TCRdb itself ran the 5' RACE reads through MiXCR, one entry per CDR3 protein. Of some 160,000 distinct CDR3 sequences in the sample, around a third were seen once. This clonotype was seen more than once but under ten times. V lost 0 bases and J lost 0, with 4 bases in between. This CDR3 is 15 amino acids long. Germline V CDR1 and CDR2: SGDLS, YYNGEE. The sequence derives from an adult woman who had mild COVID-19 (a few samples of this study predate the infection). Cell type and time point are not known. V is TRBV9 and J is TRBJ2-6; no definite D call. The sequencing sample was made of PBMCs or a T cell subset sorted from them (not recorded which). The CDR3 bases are TGTGCCAGCAGCGTAGATGACTCTGGGGCCAACGTCCTGACTTTC. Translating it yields CASSVDDSGANVLTF.